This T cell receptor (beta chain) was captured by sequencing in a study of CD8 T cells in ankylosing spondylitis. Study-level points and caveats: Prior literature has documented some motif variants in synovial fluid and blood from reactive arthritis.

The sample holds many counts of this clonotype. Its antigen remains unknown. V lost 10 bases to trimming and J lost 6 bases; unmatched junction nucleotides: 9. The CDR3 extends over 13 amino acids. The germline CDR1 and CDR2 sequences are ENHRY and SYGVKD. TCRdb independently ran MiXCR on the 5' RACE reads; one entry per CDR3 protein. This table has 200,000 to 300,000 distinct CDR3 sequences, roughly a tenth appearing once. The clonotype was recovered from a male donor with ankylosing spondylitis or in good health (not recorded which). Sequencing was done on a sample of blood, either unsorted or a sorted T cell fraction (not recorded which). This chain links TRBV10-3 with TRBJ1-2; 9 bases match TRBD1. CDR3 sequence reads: CATWLGQGDGYTF. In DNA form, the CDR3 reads TGTGCCACCTGGCTGGGACAGGGAGATGGCTACACCTTC.